This TCR beta chain was documented in a study of T-cell reconstitution after alpha-beta-depleted transplantation in children. Construction of the TCRbeta library involved unique molecular identifiers. TCRdb passed the PCR reads through MiXCR, listing each CDR3 protein once. The repertoire holds 600,000 or so distinct CDR3 sequences, with roughly 23% as singletons. Findings of the study overall: Diversity and T-cell counts at one year after transplant derived mostly from new T cells. Recipient T cells and thymic progenitors that survived were the source of the high TCRbeta diversity seen at day 60 in some patients.

This clonotype turned up a few times. As yet, its antigen is unknown. The source is a boy less than two years old who had a stem cell transplant for acute myeloid leukemia, so the T cells may come from the graft donor. Sequenced material: PBMCs, mostly from graft donor cells, taken 360 days after TCRalphabeta/CD19-depleted stem cell transplant.

The CDR3 protein is CSALDFKSYEQYF. The CDR3 DNA reads TGCAGTGCTCTGGATTTCAAATCCTACGAGCAGTACTTC. This sequence joins TRBV20-1 and TRBJ2-7; D is uncertain. Germline V gene lookup returns CDR1 DFQATT and CDR2 SNEGSKA (reference sequence). V dropped 5 bases and J dropped 1 base, with 12 bases sitting between them. The CDR3 has 13 amino acids.